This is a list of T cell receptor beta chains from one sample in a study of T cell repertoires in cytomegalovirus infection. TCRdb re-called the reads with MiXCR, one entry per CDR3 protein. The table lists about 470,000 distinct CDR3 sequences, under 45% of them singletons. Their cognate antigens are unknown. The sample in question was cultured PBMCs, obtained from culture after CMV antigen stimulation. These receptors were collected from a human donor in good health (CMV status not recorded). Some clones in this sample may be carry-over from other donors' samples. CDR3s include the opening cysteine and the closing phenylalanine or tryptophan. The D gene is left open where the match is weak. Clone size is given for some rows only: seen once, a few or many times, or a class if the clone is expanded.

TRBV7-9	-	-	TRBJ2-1	CASSFLQGDEQFF	TGTGCCAGCAGCTTTCTACAGGGAGATGAGCAGTTCTTC
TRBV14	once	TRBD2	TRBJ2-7	CASSQGLASGEQYF	TGTGCCAGCAGCCAAGGACTAGCGTCCGGGGAGCAGTACTTC
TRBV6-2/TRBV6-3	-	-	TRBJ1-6	CASSYYGGSIVMRF	TGTGCCAGCAGTTACTACGGAGGATCTATTGTTATGCGCTTT
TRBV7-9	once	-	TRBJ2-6	CASSFEGAGANVLTF	TGTGCCAGCAGCTTCGAGGGGGCTGGGGCCAACGTCCTGACTTTC
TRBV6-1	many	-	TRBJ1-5	CASSGRGGIGNQPQHF	TGTGCCAGCAGTGGGAGGGGGGGAATTGGCAATCAGCCCCAGCATTTT
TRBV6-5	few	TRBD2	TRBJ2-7	CASSSTTSGRYEQYF	TGTGCCAGCAGTTCCACGACTAGCGGGAGATACGAGCAGTACTTC
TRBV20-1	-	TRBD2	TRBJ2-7	CSAPGLEGWEQYF	TGCAGTGCTCCGGGACTAGAGGGGTGGGAGCAGTACTTC
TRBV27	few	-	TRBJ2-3	CASRAPGTDTQYF	TGTGCCAGCAGGGCCCCGGGCACAGATACGCAGTATTTT
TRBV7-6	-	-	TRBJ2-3	CASSLASRAADTQYF	TGTGCCAGCAGCCTAGCCTCCAGGGCGGCAGATACGCAGTATTTT
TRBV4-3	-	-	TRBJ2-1	CASSQDVGGNNEQFF	TGCGCCAGCAGCCAAGATGTAGGGGGAAACAATGAGCAGTTCTTC
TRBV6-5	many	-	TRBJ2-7	CASSYSGSYEQYF	TGTGCCAGCAGTTACAGTGGTTCCTACGAGCAGTACTTC
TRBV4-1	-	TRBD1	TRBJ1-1	CASSQSSLGTGDTEAFF	TGCGCCAGCAGCCAATCATCTCTTGGGACAGGGGACACTGAAGCTTTCTTT
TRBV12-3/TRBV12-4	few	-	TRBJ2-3	CASSLARRTIPDTQYF	TGTGCCAGCAGTTTAGCGAGAAGGACTATTCCAGATACGCAGTATTTT
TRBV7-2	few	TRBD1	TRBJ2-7	CASRVDPGQRYEQYF	TGTGCCAGCAGAGTAGACCCGGGACAGCGATACGAGCAGTACTTC
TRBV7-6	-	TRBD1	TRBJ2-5	CASSLGTGGFETQYF	TGTGCCAGCAGCCTTGGGACAGGGGGCTTTGAGACCCAGTACTTC
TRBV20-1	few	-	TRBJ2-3	CSAARAGSTDTQYF	TGCAGTGCCGCTAGGGCGGGGAGCACAGATACGCAGTATTTT
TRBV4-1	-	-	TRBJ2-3	CASSHDPGPSGPDTQYF	TGCGCCAGCAGCCATGACCCCGGACCCTCGGGCCCAGATACGCAGTATTTT
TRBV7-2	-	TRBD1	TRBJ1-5	CASSLGMWMGQGGNQPQHF	TGTGCCAGCAGCTTAGGAATGTGGATGGGACAGGGGGGGAATCAGCCCCAGCATTTT
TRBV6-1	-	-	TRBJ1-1	CASSEAVSLWNTEAFF	TGTGCCAGCAGTGAAGCTGTCAGTTTGTGGAACACTGAAGCTTTCTTT
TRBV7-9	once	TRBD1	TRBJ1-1	CASSLWTGLNTEAFF	TGTGCCAGCAGCTTATGGACAGGCTTGAACACTGAAGCTTTCTTT
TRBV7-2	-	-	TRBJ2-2	CASSVGLYTGELFF	TGTGCCAGCAGCGTAGGACTTTACACCGGGGAGCTGTTTTTT
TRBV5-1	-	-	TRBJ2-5	CASSFRGVWETQYF	TGCGCCAGCAGCTTTCGGGGTGTGTGGGAGACCCAGTACTTC
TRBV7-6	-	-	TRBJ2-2	CASSLEGLGGELFF	TGTGCCAGCAGCCTAGAGGGTTTGGGCGGGGAGCTGTTTTTT
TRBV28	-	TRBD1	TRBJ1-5	CASRKGIRGQGKDQPQHF	TGTGCCAGCAGAAAAGGGATTCGGGGACAGGGGAAGGATCAGCCCCAGCATTTT
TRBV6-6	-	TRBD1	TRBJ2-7	CASRQGDSPEQYF	TGTGCCAGCAGGCAGGGGGACAGCCCCGAGCAGTACTTC
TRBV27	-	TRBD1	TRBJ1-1	CASRHTGGFAEAFF	TGTGCCAGCAGGCATACAGGGGGCTTCGCTGAAGCTTTCTTT
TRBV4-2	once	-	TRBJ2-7	CASSQDGVAQYF	TGTGCCAGCAGCCAAGATGGGGTGGCGCAGTACTTC
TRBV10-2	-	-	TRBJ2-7	CASSAIDVPYEQYF	TGCGCCAGCAGTGCCATCGACGTACCCTACGAGCAGTACTTC
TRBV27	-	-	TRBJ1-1	CASRNLKTEAFF	TGTGCCAGCAGGAATTTGAAAACTGAAGCTTTCTTT
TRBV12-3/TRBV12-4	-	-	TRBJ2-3	CASNPGAGPQGGTQYF	TGTGCCAGCAATCCGGGAGCGGGGCCACAGGGGGGTACGCAGTATTTT
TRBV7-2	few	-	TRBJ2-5	CASSRQGRRYQETQYF	TGTGCCAGCAGCCGCCAAGGACGGAGGTACCAAGAGACCCAGTACTTC
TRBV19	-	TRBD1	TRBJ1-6	CATAPADREDSPLHF	TGTGCCACCGCCCCCGCAGACAGGGAGGATTCACCCCTCCACTTT
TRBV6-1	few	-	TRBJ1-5	CASSDPAGGQRQHF	TGTGCCAGCAGTGATCCGGCGGGTGGGCAGCGGCAGCATTTT
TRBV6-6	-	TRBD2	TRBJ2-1	CASSSQGETGTSGSSVYNEQFF	TGTGCCAGCAGTTCTCAGGGGGAGACCGGGACTAGCGGGAGTTCGGTCTACAATGAGCAGTTCTTC
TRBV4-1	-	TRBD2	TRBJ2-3	CASSQDWAGDDENF	TGCGCCAGCAGCCAAGATTGGGCGGGGGACGACGAGAATTTT
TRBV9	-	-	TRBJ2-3	CASSPLVEATDTQYF	TGTGCCAGCAGTCCTCTCGTGGAGGCCACAGATACGCAGTATTTT
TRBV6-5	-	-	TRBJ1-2	CASSYGYSNYGYTF	TGTGCCAGCAGTTACGGCTACAGTAACTATGGCTACACCTTC
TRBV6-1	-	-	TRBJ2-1	CASSPGAPNEQFF	TGTGCCAGCTCCCCGGGGGCCCCCAATGAGCAGTTCTTC
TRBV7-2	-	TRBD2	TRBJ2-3	CASSYQAGGNTDTQYF	TGTGCCAGCAGCTACCAAGCGGGGGGGAATACAGATACGCAGTATTTT
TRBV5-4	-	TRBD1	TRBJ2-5	CASSRPQGAGETQYF	TGTGCCAGCAGCCGACCACAGGGGGCTGGGGAGACCCAGTACTTC
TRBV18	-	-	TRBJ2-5	CASSPENYQETQYF	TGTGCCAGCTCACCAGAGAACTACCAAGAGACCCAGTACTTC
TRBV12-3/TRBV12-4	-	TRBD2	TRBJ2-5	CASRGVAGDQETQYF	TGTGCCAGCAGGGGGGTAGCGGGAGATCAAGAGACCCAGTACTTC
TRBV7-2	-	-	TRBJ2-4	CASSLEDPPDIQYF	TGTGCCAGCAGCTTAGAGGACCCCCCCGACATTCAGTACTTC
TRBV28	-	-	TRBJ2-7	CASSPGIAAYEQYF	TGTGCCAGCAGTCCCGGTATCGCGGCCTACGAGCAGTACTTC
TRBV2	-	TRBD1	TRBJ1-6	CASSQDSFRDSSPLHF	TGTGCCAGCAGCCAAGACAGTTTTCGGGACAGTTCACCCCTCCACTTT
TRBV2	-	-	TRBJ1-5	CASSERGTGRNQPQHF	TGTGCCAGCAGTGAAAGGGGAACAGGGAGGAATCAGCCCCAGCATTTT
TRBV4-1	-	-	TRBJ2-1	CASSQIGVGYNEQFF	TGCGCCAGCAGCCAAATCGGCGTAGGGTACAATGAGCAGTTCTTC
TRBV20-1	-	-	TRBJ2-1	CSARTYGSGYNEQFF	TGCAGTGCTAGGACTTACGGGAGCGGATACAATGAGCAGTTCTTC
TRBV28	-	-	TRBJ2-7	CASSFPGLRGSYEQYF	TGTGCCAGCAGTTTTCCCGGCCTCAGGGGCTCCTACGAGCAGTACTTC
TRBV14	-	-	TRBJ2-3	CASTPFARTTDTQYF	TGTGCCAGCACTCCATTCGCGAGAACAACAGATACGCAGTATTTT
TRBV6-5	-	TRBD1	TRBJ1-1	CASSYSRGGGFSEAFF	TGTGCCAGCAGTTACTCGAGAGGAGGGGGCTTCAGTGAAGCTTTCTTT
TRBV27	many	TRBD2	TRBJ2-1	CASSLRVREGAYNEQFF	TGTGCCAGCAGTTTAAGGGTGCGGGAGGGGGCCTACAATGAGCAGTTCTTC